This TCR beta chain stems from a study of post-analysis software for immune sequencing data (dated by TCRdb to 2013 to 2016). Context from the whole study: Disease courses on record covered relapsing-remitting, secondary progressive and progressive-relapsing multiple sclerosis, though some patients had no subtype annotation. The multiple sclerosis patient repertoires were compared with some twelve previously published healthy control repertoires from donors aged 6 to 25 years. A subset of samples was prepared in parallel using single-end sample barcoding, then pooled and co-amplified after Illumina adapter ligation. Findings and caveats that apply to the study as a whole: Strong co-clustering of samples prepared in the same batch was shown by direct clustering with F measure, prompting a batch-effect correction. Significantly lower normalized Chao1 diversity was found in multiple sclerosis patients than in controls, suggesting substantial peripheral T-cell clonal expansion. The control group was slightly older than the multiple sclerosis patient group. Patients showed significantly higher frequencies than controls for about 5 TRBV segments, among them TRBV5-6, TRBV5-1 and TRBV20-1.

Libraries were prepared through PCR. Sequencing was carried out with an Illumina HiSeq 2500. Unique molecular identifiers were incorporated into TCR beta cDNA libraries to reduce PCR and sequencing biases. Per 1 to 10 million input T cells, some 500,000 cDNA molecules were obtained, such that each molecule approximated one T cell. Patient libraries were prepared and sequenced with the same protocol used for the earlier healthy control dataset. Samples belonging to the same batch were prepared together, multiplexed and sequenced on a shared HiSeq lane. From the authors' description of their analysis: MIGEC was used to process the raw barcoded reads, and molecular identifier groups with only a single read were discarded before consensus assembly and CDR3 extraction. Clonotype tables were post-analysed with VDJtools, and diversity was normalized by down-sampling all datasets to the smallest sample size. Repertoire overlap clustering matched CDR3 amino acid but not nucleotide sequences to correct batch-related cross-sample contamination. TCRdb redid the processing of the public reads, applying fastp at Q25 and MiXCR, and retained in-frame beta chains. Rows are combined by CDR3 protein, so each entry shows the most common genes and DNA. The V and J calls follow TCRdb's processing rather than the paper's. The sample table lists 350,000 to 450,000 distinct CDR3 sequences, around a third of them with a count of one. The biggest ten clones account for roughly 13% of the sample.

The CDR3 holds 13 amino acids from the cysteine to the phenylalanine. This entry keeps only the CDR3 DNA: 39 bases, framed from base 1. The germline ends are 7 bases apart after V is trimmed by 1 base and J by 6 bases. As encoded in the germline V gene, CDR1 is MGHRA while CDR2 is YSYEKL. To demonstrate the VDJtools post-analysis software, the study profiled TCR beta repertoires from the peripheral blood of about a dozen young patients with multiple sclerosis. The patients with multiple sclerosis were children and adolescents between about 6 and 17 years of age. This clonotype was observed a handful of times. Its antigen remains unidentified. Qualities for individual bases were not recorded, and no much larger clone is one base off.

Sequencing was performed on blood. The V gene is TRBV4-1 and the J gene is TRBJ1-5; the D gene remains uncertain. The TCR originated in a girl between 10 and 17 years old with multiple sclerosis. At the DNA level, the sequence is TGCGCCAGCAGCCAAGGGCTTGGTCAGCCCCAGCATTTT. This gives the protein CASSQGLGQPQHF.